This T cell receptor (beta chain) was sequenced for a study of blood T cells in healthy people across ages. The table lists this clonotype with a few counts. Its antigen is still unknown. The ends were cut back, 2 bases at V and 5 bases at J, with 16 bases in the middle. The CDR3 is 15 residues long. Germline-derived CDR1 and CDR2 are SGHTS and YDEGEE. Whole-study results and caveats: There was no known CMV status for donors, so expanded clonotype changes were possibly confounded.

The authors ran a second PCR of 7 to 11 cycles using a sample-barcoded 5' primer and a J-beta primer mix. TCRdb redid the calling of the 5' RACE reads with MiXCR, one entry per CDR3 protein. The sample lists 1,300,000 or so distinct CDR3 sequences, around 59% seen once, with over 6.5% in the top ten. This receptor was taken from a man aged 18 to 29 in good health. Sequencing was performed on blood. The chain employs TRBV5-8 and TRBJ1-2, with a tentative D call TRBD1 (5 bases). CDR3 sequence (DNA): TGTGCCAGCAGCTTTCCGGGACCAAATACGTATGGCTACACCTTC. Its protein product is CASSFPGPNTYGYTF.